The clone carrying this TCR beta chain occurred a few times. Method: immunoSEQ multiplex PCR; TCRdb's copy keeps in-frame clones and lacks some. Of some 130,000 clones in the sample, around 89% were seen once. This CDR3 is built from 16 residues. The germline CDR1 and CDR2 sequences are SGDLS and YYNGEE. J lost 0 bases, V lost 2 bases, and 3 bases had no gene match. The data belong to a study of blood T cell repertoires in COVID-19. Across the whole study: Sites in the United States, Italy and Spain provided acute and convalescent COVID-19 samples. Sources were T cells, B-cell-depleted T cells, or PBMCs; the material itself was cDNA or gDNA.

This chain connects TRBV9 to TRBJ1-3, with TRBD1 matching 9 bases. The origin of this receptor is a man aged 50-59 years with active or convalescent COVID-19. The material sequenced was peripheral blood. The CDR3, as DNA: TGTGCCAGCAGCGTTGGGACAGGGACCTCTGGAAACACCATATATTTT. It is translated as CASSVGTGTSGNTIYF.